These 17 T cell receptor beta chains were all obtained from the same sample, sequenced in a study of blood T cell repertoires in COVID-19. Clones were sequenced by immunoSEQ multiplex PCR, and TCRdb holds only the in-frame ones, with some missing. The profile covers 150,000 or so clones, with about nine tenths appearing a single time and approximately 4.3% taken by the ten largest. The sample consisted of PBMCs or T cells enriched from blood (not recorded which). All receptors derive from a man between 45 and 60 years old who had recovered from COVID-19.

J is TRBJ1-1 and V is TRBV28; D unresolved. The length of the CDR3 is 16 residues. V was cut by 4 bases and J by 1 base, with 16 bases left in between. Germline CDR1 MDHEN, CDR2 SYDVKM. CDR3 residues: CASSSSGGHSNTEAFF. CDR3 nucleotides: TGTGCCAGCAGTTCCTCCGGAGGGCATTCGAACACTGAAGCTTTCTTT.

This chain connects TRBV6-2 or TRBV6-3 to TRBJ2-1; possible D gene TRBD2, 6 bases. V lost 2 bases to trimming and J lost 7 bases, with 9 bases between them. From germline, CDR1 is MNHEY and CDR2 SVGEGT. This CDR3 has 13 residues. The CDR3 sequence is CASSYGTLNEQFF. In nucleotides, the CDR3 is TGTGCCAGCAGTTACGGGACTTTAAATGAGCAGTTCTTC.

For the CDR3, the DNA is TGTGCCAGCAGCTCGGACAGAGAAGAGACCCAGTACTTC. Translation: CASSSDREETQYF. This chain connects TRBV28 to TRBJ2-5; D is possibly TRBD1 (6 bases). This CDR3 has 13 residues. Trimming stripped 6 bases from V and 3 bases from J, with 11 bases between. Germline V CDR1 and CDR2: MDHEN, SYDVKM. The whole variable domain, filled in from reference TRBV28 and TRBJ2-5, reads DVKVTQSSRYLVKRTGEKVFLECVQDMDHENMFWYRQDPGLGLRLIYFSYDVKMKEKGDIPEGYSVSREKKERFSLILESASTNQTSMYLCASSSDREETQYFGPGTRLLVL.

The chain joins TRBV7-6 to TRBJ2-7; 15 bases line up with TRBD2. Germline trimming cut 6 bases from V and 2 bases from J; bases unmatched to any gene: 5. Germline lookup yields CDR1 SGHVS and CDR2 FNYEAQ. The CDR3 length is 16 residues. The CDR3 DNA reads TGTGCCAGCAGTCCGGGACTAGCGGGAGGCCCCTACGAGCAGTACTTC. Encoded protein: CASSPGLAGGPYEQYF.

The J gene is TRBJ1-6, the V gene TRBV5-4; TRBD1 aligns across 10 bases. Trimming took 2 bases from V and 7 from J; bases not matched to a gene: 6. From germline, CDR1 is SGHNT and CDR2 YYREEE (reference sequence). The CDR3 has 16 amino acids. CDR3 bases: TGTGCCAGCAGCTTCGGACAGGGGGTTCTCAATTCACCCCTCCACTTT. Its translation: CASSFGQGVLNSPLHF.

The chain carries TRBV10-3 and TRBJ2-4; D is ambiguous. The germline gives CDR1 ENHRY, CDR2 SYGVKD. V lost 0 bases to trimming and J lost 6 bases, with 6 bases between them. The CDR3 covers 13 residues. The CDR3 region is CAISESPGNIQYF. The CDR3 region has the DNA TGTGCCATCAGTGAGTCTCCGGGAAACATTCAGTACTTC.

The gene calls are TRBV11-1 and TRBJ2-3, with TRBD2 matching 11 bases. CDR1 SGHAT and CDR2 FQDESV come from the germline V gene (reference sequence). The CDR3 contains 16 residues. V trimming: 3 bases; J trimming: 1 base; junction bases outside the gene matches: 3. The DNA of the CDR3 is TGTGCCAGCAGCTTCGGACTAGCGGGCGGCACAGATACGCAGTATTTT. Protein sequence: CASSFGLAGGTDTQYF.

The V and J genes are TRBV6-5 and TRBJ1-3; D is ambiguous. V gave up 5 bases and J gave up 0 bases, with 2 bases separating them. The CDR3 is made up of 12 amino acids. In germline, CDR1 is MNHEY, CDR2 SVGAGI. The CDR3 DNA sequence: TGTGCCAGCAGTCGCTCTGGAAACACCATATATTTT. It specifies CASSRSGNTIYF.

The chain employs TRBV6-2 or TRBV6-3 and TRBJ2-4; weak D call: TRBD1 (8 bases). V lost 0 bases and J 1 base, leaving 25 bases between the germline ends. CDR1 and CDR2 (germline): MNHEY, SVGEGT. The CDR3 has 21 residues. The DNA of the CDR3 is TGTGCCAGCAGTTACTCGCGGGGGACAGGCCCGAAAGAAGGGGCCAAAAACATTCAGTACTTC. Its translation is CASSYSRGTGPKEGAKNIQYF.

This chain links TRBV7-9 with TRBJ2-1; the match to TRBD2 covers 11 bases. Germline lookup yields CDR1 SEHNR and CDR2 FQNEAQ (reference sequence). With V trimmed by 4 bases and J by 9 bases, 11 bases remained unmatched. This CDR3 contains 16 residues. CDR3 bases: TGTGCCAGCAGCTCCGTATCGACTAGCGGGATATTTGAGCAGTTCTTC. Its translation: CASSSVSTSGIFEQFF.

This chain joins TRBV7-2 and TRBJ1-2; tentatively, D is TRBD1 (6 bases). Trimming cost V 3 bases and J 8 bases, with 13 bases left between them. CDR1 and CDR2 from the germline V gene are SGHTA and FQGNSA. The CDR3 sequence is 13 residues long. This chain's CDR3 is CASSFDRPIGYTF. DNA of the CDR3: TGTGCCAGCAGCTTCGACAGGCCTATCGGCTACACCTTC.

The J gene is TRBJ1-5, the V gene TRBV30, with D possibly being TRBD1 (5 bases). Germline V gene sequence: CDR1 GTSNPN, CDR2 SVGIG (reference sequence). V lost 3 bases and J 3 bases, leaving 9 bases between the germline ends. CDR3 length equals 13 residues. In DNA, the CDR3 is TGTGCCTGGAGCACGGACATCAATCAGCCCCAGCATTTT. Amino acid sequence: CAWSTDINQPQHF.

This chain uses TRBV25-1 with TRBJ2-5, with a tentative D call TRBD2 (5 bases). Trimming shortened V by 3 bases and J by 0 bases, and 17 bases separated the two germline ends. The CDR3 is made up of 17 amino acids. CDR1 and CDR2 from the germline V gene are MGHDK and SYGVNS. The CDR3 DNA reads TGTGCCAGCAGTGAGCCCCGGGTACTAGGGTACCAAGAGACCCAGTACTTC. It translates to CASSEPRVLGYQETQYF.

Here the CDR3 DNA reads TGTGCCTGGAAACCCGGCAGGTGGGACACCGGGGAGCTGTTTTTT. It encodes CAWKPGRWDTGELFF. This chain joins TRBV30 and TRBJ2-2; D gene unclear. Trimming removed 4 bases at V and 3 bases at J, with 15 bases between. CDR1 GTSNPN and CDR2 SVGIG come from the germline V gene (reference sequence). This CDR3 has 15 residues. Using reference TRBV30 and TRBJ2-2 for the parts outside the CDR3, the full variable domain is SQTIHQWPATLVQPVGSPLSLECTVEGTSNPNLYWYRQAAGRGLQLLFYSVGIGQISSEVPQNLSASRPQDRQFILSSKKLLLSDSGFYLCAWKPGRWDTGELFFGEGSRLTVL.

The J gene is TRBJ2-4, the V gene TRBV9, with D perhaps TRBD2 (5 bases). The V gene lost 0 bases and the J gene lost 8 bases, with 18 bases spanning the gap. The CDR3 runs 16 residues. Germline values: CDR1 SGDLS, CDR2 YYNGEE. The CDR3 DNA sequence: TGTGCCAGCAGCGTAGGGACGGCGGGCGTTGACGACATTCAGTACTTC. Residues: CASSVGTAGVDDIQYF.

Here the CDR3 reads CASSQAGTGQETQYF. CDR3 nucleotide sequence: TGTGCCAGCAGCCAAGCCGGTACGGGACAAGAGACCCAGTACTTC. The chain couples TRBV4-2 to TRBJ2-5, with D possibly matching TRBD2 (5 bases). From germline, CDR1 is LGHNA and CDR2 YNFKEQ. This CDR3 spans 15 amino acids. Trimming took 1 base from V and 2 from J, leaving 11 bases between them.

The genes are TRBV5-4 and TRBJ1-1, with D uncertain. The germline gives CDR1 SGHNT, CDR2 YYREEE (reference sequence). V was pared by 6 bases and J by 3 bases, with 18 bases between. This CDR3 contains 15 residues. The CDR3 protein is CASTPPGSYDTEAFF. The CDR3 nucleotides read TGTGCCAGCACCCCTCCCGGGTCTTATGACACTGAAGCTTTCTTT.